Sequencing of this T cell receptor (beta chain) was carried out in a study of blood T cell repertoires in COVID-19. The overall study: Italy, Spain and the United States were the sources of the convalescent and acute COVID-19 samples. PBMCs, B-cell-depleted T cells, or T cells were the source of the cDNA or gDNA that made up the material.

Per the authors' pipeline: Cell counts per sample came from amplifying reference gene primers. This table comes from immunoSEQ multiplex PCR, and its TCRdb copy is limited to in-frame clones, with some not included. The V and J calls and clone size are taken from that table; D and trimming were inferred from the DNA. The repertoire holds 90,000 to 120,000 clones, with around 88% as singletons. The CDR3 length is 12 residues. CDR1 and CDR2 (germline): SGHRS, YFSETQ. V shed 4 bases and J shed 10 bases, with 11 bases lying between them. In this sample, this clone turned up once. Material for sequencing was peripheral blood. This TCR was sampled from a man in his fifties with active or convalescent COVID-19. The V and J genes are TRBV5-1 and TRBJ2-2; D may be TRBD1 (6 bases). DNA of the CDR3: TGCGCCAGCAGCATAGGGGGAAAGGAGCTGTTTTTT. Its translation is CASSIGGKELFF.